This passage covers 13 T cell receptor beta chains from one sample sequenced in a study of shared clonotypes between healthy human individuals. Generated by immunoSEQ multiplex PCR, the TCRdb table keeps only in-frame clones and is missing some. The repertoire has 100,000 to 120,000 clones, under 70% of them found once; the top ten carry over 20%. The specimen sequenced was memory CD8+ T cells sorted from blood. Subset described: CD45RO+ cells pooled with CCR7-negative TemRA cells. The source is a woman between 25 and 40 years old in good health.

This clone was seen once. CDR3 nucleotide sequence: TGTGCCAGCAGTGGTCAGGAAGAGACCCAGTACTTC. This translates into CASSGQEETQYF. The rearrangement joins TRBV6-1 to TRBJ2-5; D gene ambiguous. Trimming shortened V by 4 bases and J by 3 bases, and 6 bases separated the two germline ends. The CDR3 consists of 12 residues. The germline CDR1 and CDR2 sequences are MNHNS and SASEGT.

The gene calls are TRBV28 and TRBJ2-3, with D perhaps given as TRBD1 or TRBD2 (5 bases each). Trimming took off 2 bases at V and 4 bases at J, with 10 bases between the two ends. The CDR3 is 14 residues long. Germline CDR1 reads MDHEN; CDR2 reads SYDVKM. Here the CDR3 reads CASSLQGVPDTQYF. Written as DNA, the CDR3 is TGTGCCAGCAGTTTACAGGGAGTACCAGATACGCAGTATTTT.

V is TRBV28 and J is TRBJ2-7, with 11 bases identical to TRBD2. The CDR3 contains 16 residues. The germline V gene encodes CDR1 MDHEN and CDR2 SYDVKM. With V trimmed by 6 bases and J by 2 bases, 9 bases remained unmatched. The CDR3 DNA sequence: TGTGCCAGCAGACTAATAGCGGGAGGGCCAACCTACGAGCAGTACTTC. Translating gives CASRLIAGGPTYEQYF.

This clone was seen only a few times. J is TRBJ2-7 and V is TRBV11-2; weak D call: TRBD1 (6 bases). In germline, CDR1 is SGHAT, CDR2 FQNNGV. V was trimmed by 6 bases and J by 7 bases, leaving 16 bases between them. The CDR3 extends over 13 amino acids. CDR3 bases: TGTGCCAGCAGATCACACAGGGAAGGGGAGCAGTACTTC. Its protein product is CASRSHREGEQYF.

This clone was picked up many times. The sample has other DNA sequences that encode this CDR3 too. The rearrangement uses TRBV6-4 and TRBJ2-2; D remains ambiguous. The V gene lost 0 bases and the J gene lost 0 bases, with 11 bases spanning the gap. Germline assignment: CDR1 MRHNA and CDR2 SNTAGT. The CDR3 extends over 17 amino acids. The CDR3 is CASSDSIADPNTGELFF. In DNA form, the CDR3 reads TGTGCCAGCAGTGACTCGATAGCAGATCCGAACACCGGGGAGCTGTTTTTT.

The chain carries TRBV11-1 and TRBJ1-2; D is unresolved. There are 12 residues in the CDR3. Per the germline V gene, CDR1 is SGHAT and CDR2 is FQDESV (reference sequence). The V end was cut by 3 bases, the J end by 8 bases, with 10 bases between. CDR3 sequence reads: CASSFPPKGYTF. CDR3 in DNA: TGTGCCAGCAGCTTCCCTCCGAAGGGCTACACCTTC.

This chain connects TRBV6-5 to TRBJ1-5; a possible D gene is TRBD1 (5 bases). The CDR3 extends over 13 amino acids. V was cut by 6 bases and J by 5 bases, with 11 bases left in between. From germline, CDR1 is MNHEY and CDR2 SVGAGI. In nucleotides, the CDR3 is TGTGCCAGCAGATCCCGGGGGGATCAGCCCCAGCATTTT. Its protein product is CASRSRGDQPQHF.

In regard to this clone: The same CDR3 can be traced to other DNA sequences in this sample. V is TRBV4-1 and J is TRBJ2-7; D gene unclear. Germline lookup yields CDR1 MGHRA and CDR2 YSYEKL. V lost 1 base and J lost 2, with 9 bases in between. The CDR3 sequence is 14 residues long. CDR3 in amino acids: CASSQAKPPYEQYF. The CDR3 coding sequence is TGCGCCAGCAGCCAAGCGAAACCACCCTACGAGCAGTACTTC.

The gene calls are TRBV11-3 and TRBJ2-7; 11 bases fit TRBD2. Trimming took 1 base from V and 7 from J; bases not matched to a gene: 0. Germline CDR1 is SGHNT and CDR2 is YENEEA. The CDR3 has 13 amino acids. The CDR3, as DNA: TGTGCCAGCAGCTTAGGGACTAGCGGGGAGCAGTACTTC. As protein: CASSLGTSGEQYF.

The V call is TRBV4-1, the J call TRBJ2-1; TRBD2 matches at 8 bases. V gave up 6 bases and J gave up 5 bases; unmatched junction bases: 9. This CDR3 is built from 15 residues. Germline CDR1 is MGHRA and CDR2 is YSYEKL. This CDR3 is CASRGRGLADNEQFF. In DNA, the CDR3 is TGCGCCAGCAGAGGAAGAGGACTAGCCGACAATGAGCAGTTCTTC.

The rearrangement links TRBV19 to TRBJ2-1, with a weak D call TRBD2 (6 bases). Germline CDR1 is LNHDA and CDR2 is SQIVND (reference sequence). The CDR3 length is 14 residues. Trimming removed 0 bases at V and 12 bases at J, with 15 bases between. The CDR3 DNA sequence: TGTGCCAGTAGTATAGAGCCCGGGGGACTTCGGCAGTTCTTC. Its translation is CASSIEPGGLRQFF.

This clone has a count of ten or more. J is TRBJ2-6 and V is TRBV29-1; the D is unclear. V was shortened by 3 bases and J by 0 bases, with 12 bases between the two germline ends. CDR1 and CDR2 (germline): SQVTM, ANQGSEA. This CDR3 contains 16 residues. Written as DNA, the CDR3 is TGCAGCGTTGAGTCCGACGGGCCCTCTGGGGCCAACGTCCTGACTTTC. Translating gives CSVESDGPSGANVLTF.

Many counts were recorded for this clone. The J gene is TRBJ2-2, the V gene TRBV13, with 15 positions matching TRBD2. Germline V gene data show CDR1 as PRHDT and CDR2 as FYEKMQ (reference sequence). V shed 2 bases, J shed 6 bases, and the junction held 7 bases outside the gene matches. The CDR3 contains 18 residues. This CDR3 is CASSLYGTSGRYSGELFF. The CDR3 coding sequence is TGTGCCAGCAGCTTATATGGGACTAGCGGGAGGTACTCCGGGGAGCTGTTTTTT.